The 14 T cell receptor beta chains in this list originate from one sample, sequenced in a study of patients and donors after allogeneic stem cell transplantation. TCRdb reanalysed the RT-PCR reads using MiXCR and keeps one entry per CDR3 protein. In the table there are some 960,000 distinct CDR3 sequences, more than 15% of which are singletons. The sequenced material came from blood, either unsorted or a sorted T cell fraction (not recorded which). The receptor source for this set is a human donor who was either an allogeneic HSCT recipient or a stem cell or donor lymphocyte infusion donor (not recorded which). It is not recorded whose cells these are; they may come from a transplant donor.

The chain has TRBV19 and TRBJ2-1; 8 bases map to TRBD2. This CDR3 is built from 19 residues. CDR1 and CDR2 from the germline V gene are LNHDA and SQIVND (reference sequence). The junction had 17 bases not matched to a gene; V was cut back by 3 bases and J by 4 bases. The CDR3 protein is CASSIFAGGSDVPYNEQFF. In DNA form, the CDR3 reads TGTGCCAGTAGTATTTTCGCGGGGGGATCAGACGTACCATACAATGAGCAGTTCTTC.

This clonotype was counted between two and nine times. The chain employs TRBV10-3 and TRBJ2-1; 8 nucleotides line up with TRBD2. The junction had 0 bases not matched to a gene; V was cut back by 6 bases and J by 2 bases. The CDR3 covers 13 residues. The germline V gene has CDR1 ENHRY and CDR2 SYGVKD. CDR3 sequence (DNA): TGTGCCATCAGAGCGGGAGCCTACAATGAGCAGTTCTTC. Translating it yields CAIRAGAYNEQFF.

This clonotype was seen only a few times. The chain joins TRBV4-2 to TRBJ2-5; 10 positions match TRBD1. The CDR3 covers 17 residues. Germline V gene sequence: CDR1 LGHNA, CDR2 YNFKEQ. Trimming removed 2 bases from V and 0 bases from J; junction bases left unmatched: 6. CDR3 nucleotide sequence: TGTGCCAGCAGCCAACGGACGGGACAGGGGTACCAAGAGACCCAGTACTTC. This encodes CASSQRTGQGYQETQYF.

This clonotype was picked up many times. This chain joins TRBV29-1 and TRBJ2-3; D is perhaps TRBD2 (6 bases). V was shortened by 0 bases and J by 8 bases, with 6 bases between the two germline ends. The V gene's germline CDR1 is SQVTM and CDR2 ANQGSEA. This CDR3 has 11 residues. CDR3 DNA: TGCAGCGTTGAAGAGGGGGGTACGCAGTATTTT. Its translation is CSVEEGGTQYF.

This clonotype was found a few times. V is TRBV6-2 or TRBV6-3 and J is TRBJ2-7, with 7 positions matching TRBD2. The CDR3 has 15 residues. With 1 base clipped from V and 2 bases from J, the junction kept 5 bases outside the gene matches. Looked up from germline, CDR1 is MNHEY and CDR2 is SVGEGT. The DNA of the CDR3 is TGTGCCAGCAGTTACTGGACTAGTAGCACCTACGAGCAGTACTTC. Translated: CASSYWTSSTYEQYF.

This clonotype has more than one count but fewer than ten. This rearrangement joins TRBV9 to TRBJ2-3, with D tentatively TRBD1 (6 bases). Looked up from germline, CDR1 is SGDLS and CDR2 is YYNGEE. The CDR3 contains 16 residues. Trimming removed 4 bases from V and 0 bases from J, with 15 bases in between. The CDR3 protein is CASSTAVGGSTDTQYF. In DNA, the CDR3 is TGTGCCAGCAGCACGGCGGTTGGGGGCAGCACAGATACGCAGTATTTT.

This rearrangement joins TRBV3-1 to TRBJ1-2; 7 bases match TRBD1. This CDR3 has 15 residues. CDR1 and CDR2 (germline): LGHDT, YNNKEL (reference sequence). The V segment lost 4 bases and the J segment 2 bases; nucleotides outside the gene matches: 7. The CDR3 sequence is CASSLLGQPNYGYTF. The CDR3 coding sequence is TGTGCCAGCAGCCTTCTGGGACAGCCCAACTATGGCTACACCTTC.

This clonotype was observed a handful of times. V usage is TRBV3-1 and J usage is TRBJ1-5; D perhaps matches TRBD1 (5 bases). V shed 0 bases and J shed 7 bases, with 10 bases lying between them. CDR1 and CDR2 from the germline V gene are LGHDT and YNNKEL (reference sequence). This CDR3 is built from 14 residues. This CDR3 reads CASSQERGTQPQHF. The CDR3 DNA is TGTGCCAGCAGCCAAGAGCGAGGGACGCAGCCCCAGCATTTT.

This clonotype appeared a few times. J is TRBJ2-7 and V is TRBV10-3; a weak D match, TRBD1 (6 bases). V was pared by 6 bases and J by 3 bases, with 15 bases between. Germline CDR1 is ENHRY and CDR2 is SYGVKD. CDR3 length equals 14 residues. CDR3 nucleotides: TGTGCCATCAGGACTACCCGGGACAACTACGAGCAGTACTTC. Protein product: CAIRTTRDNYEQYF.

The J gene is TRBJ2-1, the V gene TRBV10-3; 11 nucleotides agree with TRBD2. This CDR3 region has 14 residues. Germline V gene sequence: CDR1 ENHRY, CDR2 SYGVKD. V shed 11 bases, J shed 5 bases, and the junction held 8 bases outside the gene matches. CDR3 sequence (DNA): TGTGCCGCGTCGACTAGCGGGGCAAACAATGAGCAGTTCTTC. The encoded protein is CAASTSGANNEQFF.

This clonotype was counted many times. The chain links TRBV21-1 to TRBJ1-4. TRBV21-1 is termed a pseudogene. The CDR3 length is 15 residues. CDR3 loop: CASSKCGRTNEKLFF. CDR3 nucleotide sequence: TGTGCCAGCAGCAAATGCGGCAGGACTAATGAAAAACTGTTTTTT.

This clonotype occurred a few times. The chain employs TRBV20-1 and TRBJ1-5; D remains unclear. V lost 1 base, J lost 3 bases, and 4 bases lay in between. Germline V gene data show CDR1 as DFQATT and CDR2 as SNEGSKA (reference sequence). The CDR3 runs to 12 residues. The CDR3 spells CSARAANQPQHF. CDR3 bases: TGCAGTGCTAGAGCGGCCAATCAGCCCCAGCATTTT.

This clonotype has a handful of counts. The CDR3 spells CSARPVQRDNYGYTF. The CDR3 DNA sequence: TGCAGTGCTAGACCCGTGCAGCGAGACAACTATGGCTACACCTTC. This chain uses TRBV20-1 with TRBJ1-2, with D unresolved. The V and J ends lost 2 bases and 2 bases respectively, with 15 bases between them. CDR1 and CDR2 from the germline V gene are DFQATT and SNEGSKA (reference sequence). The CDR3 is 15 residues long.

This clonotype showed up just a few times. The chain combines TRBV7-2 with TRBJ2-7; D remains ambiguous. There are 14 residues in the CDR3. Germline assignment: CDR1 SGHTA and CDR2 FQGNSA. The V gene lost 3 bases and the J gene lost 5 bases, with 14 bases spanning the gap. The CDR3 reads CASSFDLRGHEQYF. DNA for the CDR3: TGTGCCAGCAGCTTCGACCTCCGCGGCCACGAGCAGTACTTC.